This record looks at one TCR beta chain sequence and its context. The record originates from a study of cytomegalovirus exposure and HLA in healthy donors. The PCR was carried out with 60 Vbeta primers and 13 Jbeta primers. Using immunoSEQ multiplex PCR, the repertoire was profiled, and TCRdb retains in-frame clones only, with some absent. The sample lists 150,000 or so clones, 73% occurring once. The germline CDR1 and CDR2 sequences are MNHEY and SVGAGI. V shed 0 bases, J shed 10 bases, and the junction held 5 bases outside the gene matches. The CDR3 consists of 15 residues. The rearrangement joins TRBV6-5 to TRBJ1-6; 8 bases line up with TRBD1. Material for sequencing was PBMCs. This sequence originates from a woman younger than 30 in good health and CMV-seronegative. The CDR3 coding sequence is TGTGCCAGCAGTTACTCGACACAGGGGGACTCACCCCTCCACTTT. Its protein is CASSYSTQGDSPLHF.